Following are 11 T cell receptor beta chains from one sample sequenced in a study of blood T cell repertoires in COVID-19. Assay used: immunoSEQ multiplex PCR; TCRdb lists only in-frame clones, some missing. The repertoire includes roughly 52,000 clones, about 83% of them detected once, and 5.2% sits in the top ten. Sample: peripheral blood. These receptors all come from a human donor in a cohort sampled during active COVID-19.

The chain carries TRBV5-4 and TRBJ2-5; no reliable D call. V was pared by 0 bases and J by 2 bases, with 2 bases between. Germline CDR1 reads SGHNT; CDR2 reads YYREEE (reference sequence). The CDR3 loop spans 12 amino acids. The CDR3, as DNA: TGTGCCAGCAGCTTGGTACAAGAGACCCAGTACTTC. This translates into CASSLVQETQYF.

The chain uses TRBV3-1 (or the pseudogene TRBV3-2) and TRBJ2-5; 8 bases are shared with TRBD1. The CDR3 is 16 residues long. The germline V gene has CDR1 LGHDT and CDR2 YNNKEL (reference sequence). V lost 4 bases and J lost 4; bases outside the gene matches: 11. The CDR3, as DNA: TGTGCCAGCAGCCCACTCCGGGACAGGCCTGTAGAGACCCAGTACTTC. Translating gives CASSPLRDRPVETQYF.

The chain employs TRBV11-3 and TRBJ2-1, with 7 bases that match TRBD1. V shed 0 bases, J shed 4 bases, and the junction held 6 bases outside the gene matches. Germline values: CDR1 SGHNT, CDR2 YENEEA. The CDR3 length is 16 residues. CDR3 region: CASSLDRDSPYNEQFF. CDR3 bases: TGTGCCAGCAGCTTAGATCGGGACAGCCCTTACAATGAGCAGTTCTTC.

This chain connects TRBV11-2 to TRBJ2-5, with D hard to call. Trimming took 1 base from V and 1 from J, leaving 10 bases between them. The germline V gene has CDR1 SGHAT and CDR2 FQNNGV. This CDR3 has 15 residues. The CDR3 DNA reads as TGTGCCAGCAGCTTAGGGTATCAGGCCCAAGAGACCCAGTACTTC. This gives the protein CASSLGYQAQETQYF.

The chain employs TRBV4-1 and TRBJ2-3; TRBD2 matches 10 bases. The CDR3 loop spans 17 amino acids. CDR1 is MGHRA and CDR2 is YSYEKL in the germline V gene. With 3 bases clipped from V and 0 bases from J, the junction kept 6 bases outside the gene matches. The CDR3 spells CASSQSGGELSTDTQYF. CDR3 nucleotides: TGCGCCAGCAGCCAGAGCGGGGGGGAGCTAAGCACAGATACGCAGTATTTT.

This rearrangement joins TRBV19 to TRBJ1-1; 7 bases map to TRBD1. Losses at the gene ends were 4 bases for V and 3 bases for J; bases not matched to a gene: 8. The germline V gene has CDR1 LNHDA and CDR2 SQIVND (reference sequence). CDR3 length: 15 amino acids. CDR3 bases: TGTGCCAGTAGTACAAACAGGGGCGCTTACACTGAAGCTTTCTTT. Its translation: CASSTNRGAYTEAFF.

The genes are TRBV3-1 (or the pseudogene TRBV3-2) and TRBJ2-3; D remains ambiguous. The V end was cut by 1 base, the J end by 2 bases, with 10 bases between. Germline V lookup: CDR1 LGHDT, CDR2 YNNKEL (reference sequence). The CDR3 runs to 15 residues. The CDR3 is CASSQVLRNTDTQYF. CDR3 bases: TGTGCCAGCAGCCAAGTCTTGCGGAACACAGATACGCAGTATTTT.

The chain combines TRBV5-1 with TRBJ2-5, with a tentative D call TRBD2 (6 bases). Per the germline V gene, CDR1 is SGHRS and CDR2 is YFSETQ. V was trimmed by 9 bases and J by 3 bases, leaving 42 bases between them. The CDR3 sequence is 22 residues long. The CDR3 DNA reads as TGCGCCACCGCCCTCCCCCCCCTGGACGGACTAAAGAGAAGACCAACTAAAGAGACCCAGTACTTC. This gives the protein CATALPPLDGLKRRPTKETQYF.

This clone has more than one count but fewer than ten. The chain has TRBV5-4 and TRBJ1-2, with 9 nucleotides matching TRBD1. Germline V gene lookup returns CDR1 SGHNT and CDR2 YYREEE (reference sequence). Trimming at V came to 4 bases and at J to 4 bases, leaving 8 bases not matched to a gene. The CDR3 is made up of 15 amino acids. Here the CDR3 DNA reads TGTGCCAGCAGCCAACCCTCGGGACAGGGCTATGGCTACACCTTC. It translates to CASSQPSGQGYGYTF. The full variable domain, completed using reference TRBV5-4 and TRBJ1-2, is ETGVTQSPTHLIKTRGQQVTLRCSSQSGHNTVSWYQQALGQGPQFIFQYYREEENGRGNFPPRFSGLQFPNYSSELNVNALELDDSALYLCASSQPSGQGYGYTFGSGTRLTVV.

The chain recombines TRBV3-1 (or the pseudogene TRBV3-2) with TRBJ1-1, with D possibly being TRBD1 (5 bases). V gave up 0 bases and J gave up 7 bases, with 12 bases separating them. The CDR3 covers 14 residues. From germline, CDR1 is LGHDT and CDR2 YNNKEL (reference sequence). CDR3 coding DNA: TGTGCCAGCAGCCAAGATCTTGGGGCCCGTGAAGCTTTCTTT. This codes for CASSQDLGAREAFF.

V is TRBV6-5 and J is TRBJ1-2, with TRBD1 matching over 8 bases. The CDR3 extends over 12 amino acids. V shed 8 bases and J 8 bases; nucleotides not matched to a gene: 7. The germline V gene has CDR1 MNHEY and CDR2 SVGAGI. CDR3 amino acids: CASGRGRGGYTF. CDR3 sequence (DNA): TGTGCCAGCGGCAGGGGGCGAGGAGGCTACACCTTC.